This T cell receptor (beta chain) is drawn from a study of blood T cell repertoires in COVID-19. Study details: Sources were T cells, B-cell-depleted T cells, or PBMCs; the material itself was cDNA or gDNA.

Assay: immunoSEQ multiplex PCR; the TCRdb copy retains only in-frame clones and omits some. The sample holds about 230,000 clones, 83% seen once. The sample taken for sequencing was peripheral blood. This receptor was obtained from a woman aged 50 to 65 with acute or convalescent COVID-19.

The CDR3 sequence is CASSYQTSGSYEQYF. CDR3 DNA: TGTGCCAGCAGTTACCAGACTAGCGGGAGTTACGAGCAGTACTTC. This chain joins TRBV6-5 and TRBJ2-7, with TRBD2 matching over 12 bases. Germline loops: CDR1 MNHEY, CDR2 SVGAGI. The CDR3 totals 15 residues. V dropped 2 bases and J dropped 4; count of bases not matched to a gene: 3.